The next 25 T cell receptor beta chains were all read from a single sample in a study of blood T cell repertoires in COVID-19. Here immunoSEQ multiplex PCR was the method, and the copy in TCRdb shows in-frame clones only, minus some. The sample lists some 200,000 clones, about nine tenths occurring once. Input material: PBMCs or T cells enriched from blood (not recorded which). These receptors all stem from a woman aged 50 to 60 in a cohort exposed to, infected with or recovered from COVID-19 (not recorded which).

The chain recombines TRBV5-1 with TRBJ2-7; 9 bases agree with TRBD2. The CDR3 is made up of 14 amino acids. Germline V gives CDR1 SGHRS, CDR2 YFSETQ. V shed 0 bases and J 7 bases; nucleotides not matched to a gene: 5. The CDR3 reads CASSLGLAVPEQYF. CDR3 nucleotide sequence: TGCGCCAGCAGCTTGGGACTAGCGGTGCCGGAGCAGTACTTC.

The V call is TRBV4-3, the J call TRBJ2-6; 8 bases match TRBD1. The trim removed 1 base at V and 2 bases at J, leaving 4 bases unmatched. Germline loops: CDR1 LGHNA, CDR2 YSLEER. This CDR3 is 17 amino acids long. CDR3 loop: CASSQGLDRAGANVLTF. For the CDR3, the DNA is TGCGCCAGCAGCCAAGGTCTGGACAGGGCTGGGGCCAACGTCCTGACTTTC.

The V and J genes are TRBV30 and TRBJ2-2; a weak D match, TRBD2 (5 bases). The CDR3 length is 13 residues. Germline CDR1 reads GTSNPN; CDR2 reads SVGIG (reference sequence). V was pared by 2 bases and J by 5 bases, with 9 bases between. The chain's CDR3 is CAWSRTPTGELFF. CDR3 nucleotide sequence: TGTGCCTGGAGTCGGACTCCTACCGGGGAGCTGTTTTTT.

CDR3 DNA sequence: TGTGCCAGCAGCTGGGGACTAGCAGGGACGCAGTATTTT. Its translation is CASSWGLAGTQYF. V usage is TRBV7-2 and J usage is TRBJ2-3; 9 bases align to TRBD2. CDR3 length: 13 residues. The V segment lost 4 bases and the J segment 9 bases; nucleotides outside the gene matches: 5. Germline CDR1 and CDR2: SGHTA and FQGNSA.

The rearrangement links TRBV28 to TRBJ1-5, with TRBD1 identical over 9 bases. The CDR3 extends over 15 amino acids. V was pared by 4 bases and J by 7 bases, with 8 bases of the junction left unmatched. Germline V gives CDR1 MDHEN, CDR2 SYDVKM. The chain's CDR3 is CASSSPGQGGQPQHF. In DNA, the CDR3 is TGTGCCAGCAGTTCCCCGGGACAGGGAGGGCAGCCCCAGCATTTT.

The V and J genes are TRBV4-1 and TRBJ1-1; 11 positions match TRBD1. The V gene end was trimmed by 9 bases and the J gene end by 0 bases; junction bases not matched to a gene: 9. This CDR3 comprises 16 residues. Germline values: CDR1 MGHRA, CDR2 YSYEKL. CDR3 in DNA: TGCGCCAGTAAGGGGGACAGGGGGTCCCTGAACACTGAAGCTTTCTTT. Amino acids: CASKGDRGSLNTEAFF.

The chain is built from TRBV9 and TRBJ1-2; no clear D gene. Per germline, CDR1 SGDLS and CDR2 YYNGEE. CDR3 length equals 13 residues. Trimming took 0 bases from V and 2 from J, leaving 5 bases between them. The CDR3 DNA reads TGTGCCAGCAGCGTAGATAAAAACTATGGCTACACCTTC. It translates to CASSVDKNYGYTF.

The V call is TRBV7-9, the J call TRBJ2-2; 8 bases fit TRBD2. The germline V gene has CDR1 SEHNR and CDR2 FQNEAQ (reference sequence). The V segment lost 5 bases and the J segment 6 bases; nucleotides outside the gene matches: 2. There are 13 residues in the CDR3. The CDR3: CASSISGAGELFF. CDR3 nucleotides: TGTGCCAGCAGCATTAGCGGGGCCGGGGAGCTGTTTTTT.

This clone was seen a single time. This rearrangement joins TRBV7-2 to TRBJ1-2; 9 bases map to TRBD1. The CDR3 has 15 amino acids. V lost 3 bases, J lost 2 bases, and 4 bases stayed unmatched. Germline V gene sequence: CDR1 SGHTA, CDR2 FQGNSA. For the CDR3, the DNA is TGTGCCAGCAGCTTCACCGGGACAGGGAACTATGGCTACACCTTC. Residues: CASSFTGTGNYGYTF.

This chain links TRBV6-5 with TRBJ1-4, with D possibly being TRBD1 (5 bases). CDR3 length: 13 amino acids. Germline CDR1 is MNHEY and CDR2 is SVGAGI. V was trimmed by 6 bases and J by 3 bases, leaving 8 bases between them. The CDR3 protein is CASRDSPNEKLFF. CDR3 in DNA: TGTGCCAGCAGAGACAGTCCTAATGAAAAACTGTTTTTT.

V usage is TRBV7-3 and J usage is TRBJ2-3; maybe TRBD2 (7 bases). This CDR3 contains 16 residues. V was clipped by 6 bases and J by 0 bases, with 16 bases between them. In germline, CDR1 is SGHTA, CDR2 FQGTGA. The CDR3 loop reads CASRRGRDESTDTQYF. The CDR3 DNA follows: TGTGCCAGCAGGCGGGGGCGGGACGAAAGCACAGATACGCAGTATTTT.

This clone was picked up a small number of times. V is TRBV6-2 or TRBV6-3 and J is TRBJ2-2; TRBD2 matches 7 bases. The CDR3 consists of 17 residues. Germline-derived CDR1 and CDR2 are MNHEY and SVGEGT. V trimming: 6 bases; J trimming: 0 bases; junction bases outside the gene matches: 10. The CDR3 is CASSRRGGGANTGELFF. The CDR3 bases are TGTGCCAGCAGCAGACGGGGCGGGGGAGCGAACACCGGGGAGCTGTTTTTT.

The count of this clone is one. The chain is built from TRBV29-1 and TRBJ1-2, with unresolved D. This CDR3 has 11 residues. CDR1 is SQVTM and CDR2 is ANQGSEA in the germline V gene. Trimming shortened V by 2 bases and J by 8 bases, and 9 bases separated the two germline ends. CDR3 loop: CSVESGYGYTF. The CDR3 nucleotides are TGCAGCGTTGAATCCGGGTACGGCTACACCTTC.

This sequence joins TRBV30 and TRBJ1-6; D gene unclear. V lost 7 bases and J lost 5, with 9 bases in between. CDR1 is GTSNPN and CDR2 is SVGIG in the germline V gene (reference sequence). CDR3 length equals 12 residues. Here the CDR3 reads CASTDNNSPLHF. The CDR3 nucleotides are TGTGCCTCAACAGATAATAATTCACCCCTCCACTTT.

This clone was recorded a few times. The J gene is TRBJ1-5, the V gene TRBV29-1; D is perhaps TRBD1 (5 bases). The length of the CDR3 is 13 residues. Germline V CDR1 and CDR2: SQVTM, ANQGSEA. The ends were cut back, 6 bases at V and 5 bases at J, with 14 bases in the middle. The CDR3 sequence is CSVGGSRDQPQHF. The CDR3 DNA reads as TGCAGCGTGGGGGGAAGTAGGGATCAGCCCCAGCATTTT. The whole variable domain, filled in from reference TRBV29-1 and TRBJ1-5, reads SAVISQKPSRDICQRGTSLTIQCQVDSQVTMMFWYRQQPGQSLTLIATANQGSEATYESGFVIDKFPISRPNLTFSTLTVSNMSPEDSSIYLCSVGGSRDQPQHFGDGTRLSIL.

The chain employs TRBV4-3 and TRBJ2-2; TRBD1 matches 10 bases. CDR1 and CDR2 (germline): LGHNA, YSLEER. Trimming removed 0 bases from V and 9 bases from J; junction bases left unmatched: 10. This CDR3 region has 17 residues. The CDR3 is CASSQDAGTGDGRELFF. Here the CDR3 DNA reads TGCGCCAGCAGCCAAGATGCGGGGACAGGGGACGGCAGGGAGCTGTTTTTT.

V usage is TRBV4-1 and J usage is TRBJ2-1; 7 positions agree with TRBD2. The CDR3 runs 13 residues. J lost 8 bases, V lost 3 bases, and 4 bases had no gene match. Germline V gene sequence: CDR1 MGHRA, CDR2 YSYEKL. The CDR3 region has the DNA TGCGCCAGCAGCCAGGGGGGGGGTTATGAGCAGTTCTTC. Translation: CASSQGGGYEQFF.

DNA for the CDR3: TGTGCCAGCTCGTCAGGGACAGGGGCTTCCTACGAGCAGTACTTC. Residues: CASSSGTGASYEQYF. This rearrangement joins TRBV18 to TRBJ2-7; 10 bases map to TRBD1. V trimming: 6 bases; J trimming: 1 base; junction bases outside the gene matches: 6. Germline V CDR1 and CDR2: KGHSH, LQKENI. This CDR3 contains 15 residues.

The chain has TRBV9 and TRBJ1-1; unclear D gene. The germline CDR1 and CDR2 sequences are SGDLS and YYNGEE. V was cut by 0 bases and J by 6 bases, with 9 bases left in between. The CDR3 totals 13 residues. The CDR3 loop reads CASSVAEGSEAFF. The CDR3 DNA sequence: TGTGCCAGCAGCGTAGCTGAGGGTTCTGAAGCTTTCTTT.

Remarks on this clone: Different DNA sequences within this sample yield the same CDR3. The chain links TRBV20-1 to TRBJ2-5; D unresolved. In germline, CDR1 is DFQATT, CDR2 SNEGSKA (reference sequence). Trimming took 3 bases from V and 2 from J, leaving 10 bases between them. The length of the CDR3 is 13 residues. CDR3 sequence reads: CSASQNRQETQYF. For the CDR3, the DNA is TGCAGTGCTAGTCAGAACCGACAAGAGACCCAGTACTTC.

The rearrangement links TRBV5-1 to TRBJ2-1; D perhaps matches TRBD2 (5 bases). V dropped 0 bases and J dropped 2 bases, with 12 bases sitting between them. The CDR3 has 16 amino acids. Germline loops: CDR1 SGHRS, CDR2 YFSETQ. CDR3 amino acids: CASSLAFGVTYNEQFF. The CDR3 DNA follows: TGCGCCAGCAGCTTGGCCTTCGGGGTTACCTACAATGAGCAGTTCTTC.

The chain combines TRBV6-5 with TRBJ2-7; 7 bases are a match to TRBD1. This CDR3 spans 14 amino acids. Trimming removed 2 bases from V and 2 bases from J; junction bases left unmatched: 3. The germline gives CDR1 MNHEY, CDR2 SVGAGI. The CDR3 is CASSYGQGAYEQYF. CDR3 coding DNA: TGTGCCAGCAGTTACGGGCAGGGGGCCTACGAGCAGTACTTC.

The V call is TRBV5-8, the J call TRBJ1-6; 8 nucleotides agree with TRBD1. CDR1 and CDR2 from the germline V gene are SGHTS and YDEGEE. The V and J ends lost 0 bases and 9 bases, in that order; junction bases with no gene match: 5. The CDR3 extends over 15 amino acids. The CDR3 DNA is TGTGCCAGCAGCTTGGGGACAGGGCGCGGTTCACCCCTCCACTTT. Encoded protein: CASSLGTGRGSPLHF.

The rearrangement uses TRBV2 and TRBJ2-7; D possibly corresponds to TRBD1 (5 bases). The germline gives CDR1 SNHLY, CDR2 FYNNEI. Between the trimmed V and J ends, which lost 7 bases and 1 base, there was a span of 11 bases. This CDR3 comprises 13 residues. CDR3 residues: CASTQDTSYEQYF. The DNA of the CDR3 is TGTGCCAGCACACAGGACACTTCCTACGAGCAGTACTTC.

On this clone itself: The same CDR3 also results from other DNA sequences found in this sample. The rearrangement links TRBV7-9 to TRBJ1-1; D uncertain. The CDR3 covers 11 residues. Trimming pared 6 bases from V and 1 base from J, leaving 3 bases between. CDR1 and CDR2 from the germline V gene are SEHNR and FQNEAQ (reference sequence). CDR3 in amino acids: CASSRNTEAFF. DNA for the CDR3: TGTGCCAGCAGTAGGAACACTGAAGCTTTCTTT.